Below, 24 T cell receptor beta chains from the same sample are listed, as sequenced in a study of control samples from healthy donors and cancer patients. Profiled with immunoSEQ multiplex PCR; TCRdb holds only in-frame clones, not every one. The repertoire has tens of thousands of clones, about nine tenths of them found once; the top ten carry around an eighth. Material for sequencing was blood. These receptors originate from an older woman in good health.

The gene calls are TRBV27 and TRBJ1-5; possibly TRBD1 for D (6 bases). V lost 0 bases to trimming and J lost 6 bases, with 9 bases between them. Germline V lookup: CDR1 MNHEY, CDR2 SMNVEV (reference sequence). This CDR3 region has 14 residues. The CDR3 reads CASSLSGGGQPQHF. The CDR3 DNA sequence: TGTGCCAGCAGTTTATCGGGGGGCGGTCAGCCCCAGCATTTT.

The V and J genes are TRBV7-2 and TRBJ2-5; D is tentatively TRBD1 or TRBD2 (5 bases each). V was trimmed by 5 bases and J by 5 bases, leaving 9 bases between them. The germline gives CDR1 SGHTA, CDR2 FQGNSA. The CDR3 has 12 residues. This CDR3 is CASSAWGETQYF. The DNA for the CDR3 is TGTGCCAGCAGCGCCTGGGGGGAGACCCAGTACTTC.

The chain employs TRBV10-3 and TRBJ1-1; TRBD1 matches 11 bases. V lost 5 bases, J lost 7 bases, and 9 bases stayed unmatched. Per the germline V gene, CDR1 is ENHRY and CDR2 is SYGVKD. The CDR3 sequence is 15 residues long. The chain's CDR3 is CAISPHGQGAVEAFF. DNA for the CDR3: TGTGCCATCAGTCCCCACGGACAGGGGGCCGTTGAAGCTTTCTTT.

The chain couples TRBV28 to TRBJ1-2; possible D gene TRBD1, 6 bases. From germline, CDR1 is MDHEN and CDR2 SYDVKM. This CDR3 region has 14 residues. V dropped 9 bases and J dropped 5 bases, with 19 bases sitting between them. Written as DNA, the CDR3 is TGTGCCAGTATTAAGGGGGGCGCGGGTTATGGCTACACCTTC. Translated, it gives CASIKGGAGYGYTF.

V and J are TRBV12-3 or TRBV12-4 and TRBJ1-4; a possible D gene is TRBD1 (6 bases). Trimming left V 3 bases short and J 6 bases short, with 8 bases between. This CDR3 comprises 13 residues. The CDR3 DNA reads as TGTGCCAGCAGTTTGGGGACACATGAAAAACTGTTTTTT. This gives the protein CASSLGTHEKLFF.

The chain recombines TRBV19 with TRBJ1-5; unclear D gene. Trimming took 6 bases from V and 3 from J, leaving 18 bases between them. This CDR3 comprises 16 residues. CDR1 and CDR2 from the germline V gene are LNHDA and SQIVND (reference sequence). The DNA of the CDR3 is TGTGCCAGTAGCGTGACGGGTCACTCCCTCAATCAGCCCCAGCATTTT. Translation gives CASSVTGHSLNQPQHF.

Only one count was recorded for this clone. The chain combines TRBV18 with TRBJ1-1; weak D call: TRBD1 (6 bases). The CDR3 contains 15 residues. Between the trimmed V and J ends, which lost 5 bases and 4 bases, there was a span of 17 bases. Germline V gene sequence: CDR1 KGHSH, CDR2 LQKENI. The CDR3 bases are TGTGCCAGCTCAGAAGGGGTCGGGGGCCTCACTGAAGCTTTCTTT. Translating gives CASSEGVGGLTEAFF.

The chain joins TRBV6-5 to TRBJ2-7; TRBD1 matches at 8 bases. In germline, CDR1 is MNHEY, CDR2 SVGAGI. The CDR3 is 15 amino acids. The junction had 7 bases not matched to a gene; V was cut back by 2 bases and J by 4 bases. DNA of the CDR3: TGTGCCAGCAGTTACATGGGGGACAGGCGGTACGAGCAGTACTTC. Its translation is CASSYMGDRRYEQYF.

The chain recombines TRBV6-1 with TRBJ2-1; a weak D match, TRBD1 (7 bases). The CDR3 runs to 16 residues. V was clipped by 0 bases and J by 9 bases, with 18 bases between them. Germline lookup yields CDR1 MNHNS and CDR2 SASEGT. CDR3 bases: TGTGCCAGCAGTGAAGCGGCGGAGGGGGCACTGAGTGAGCAGTTCTTC. Translating gives CASSEAAEGALSEQFF.

This rearrangement joins TRBV28 to TRBJ1-5; D is undetermined. V was clipped by 7 bases and J by 4 bases, with 8 bases between them. From germline, CDR1 is MDHEN and CDR2 SYDVKM. CDR3 length equals 12 residues. CDR3 DNA sequence: TGTGCCAGCACGGACGGAAATCAGCCCCAGCATTTT. It is translated as CASTDGNQPQHF.

The V and J genes are TRBV5-1 and TRBJ1-1; no clear D gene. Germline V gene data show CDR1 as SGHRS and CDR2 as YFSETQ. The CDR3 length is 14 residues. Trimming removed 0 bases at V and 2 bases at J, with 8 bases between. CDR3: CASSLVGINTEAFF. In nucleotides, the CDR3 is TGCGCCAGCAGCTTGGTAGGGATAAACACTGAAGCTTTCTTT.

The CDR3: CASSSVVFQPQHF. The CDR3, as DNA: TGTGCCAGCAGTTCGGTGGTATTCCAGCCCCAGCATTTT. The chain is built from TRBV6-2 or TRBV6-3 and TRBJ1-5, with D hard to call. Looked up from germline, CDR1 is MNHEY and CDR2 is SVGEGT. This CDR3 region has 13 residues. Trimming removed 4 bases at V and 7 bases at J, with 11 bases between.

The chain couples TRBV24-1 to TRBJ2-2; no clear D. Trimming pared 4 bases from V and 6 bases from J, leaving 8 bases between. CDR1 is KGHDR, CDR2 SFDVKD, per germline. The CDR3 runs 13 residues. The CDR3, as DNA: TGTGCCACCAGTGACGTACCCTCCGGGGAGCTGTTTTTT. Its translation: CATSDVPSGELFF.

The gene calls are TRBV5-1 and TRBJ2-1; no clear D. Trimming cost V 0 bases and J 0 bases, with 4 bases left between them. Germline CDR1 and CDR2: SGHRS and YFSETQ. The CDR3 sequence is 14 residues long. CDR3 DNA: TGCGCCAGCAGCTTGGGATCCTCCTACAATGAGCAGTTCTTC. It is translated as CASSLGSSYNEQFF.

This chain joins TRBV6-1 and TRBJ2-2; the match to TRBD2 covers 12 bases. The J segment lost 4 bases and the V segment lost 4 bases, leaving 4 bases of the junction unmatched. The V gene's germline CDR1 is MNHNS and CDR2 SASEGT. The CDR3 is 16 amino acids. The DNA of the CDR3 is TGTGCCAGCAGTGGCGGACTAGCGGGGTCCACCGGGGAGCTGTTTTTT. Protein sequence: CASSGGLAGSTGELFF.

This clone has more than one count but fewer than ten. This chain links TRBV10-1 with TRBJ2-7; D remains ambiguous. The CDR3 has 10 amino acids. Looked up from germline, CDR1 is WNHNN and CDR2 is SYGVQD (reference sequence). Trimming left V 5 bases short and J 3 bases short, with 2 bases between. The DNA for the CDR3 is TGCGCCAGCAGTCACTACGAGCAGTACTTC. It translates to CASSHYEQYF.

The V gene is TRBV15, the J gene TRBJ1-5, with D possibly TRBD1 on 5 matching bases. This CDR3 comprises 13 residues. V was pared by 8 bases and J by 7 bases, with 15 bases between. Per the germline V gene, CDR1 is LNHNV and CDR2 is YYDKDF (reference sequence). The CDR3 here is CATAWGRGQPQHF. The CDR3 DNA reads TGTGCCACCGCGTGGGGCAGAGGACAGCCCCAGCATTTT.

The chain recombines TRBV13 with TRBJ2-3, with 9 bases that match TRBD1. The CDR3 totals 18 residues. Unmatched junction bases numbered 10, after V lost 3 bases and J lost 0 bases. Germline V lookup: CDR1 PRHDT, CDR2 FYEKMQ (reference sequence). The CDR3 loop reads CASSFLGQGRGSTDTQYF. As DNA, the CDR3 is TGTGCCAGCAGCTTCCTCGGACAGGGGAGGGGTAGCACAGATACGCAGTATTTT.

The chain uses TRBV3-1 (or the pseudogene TRBV3-2) and TRBJ1-5, with a possible D match to TRBD1 (5 bases). The CDR3 length is 20 residues. Germline CDR1 is LGHDT and CDR2 is YNNKEL (reference sequence). The ends were cut back, 4 bases at V and 0 bases at J, with 25 bases in the middle. In nucleotides, the CDR3 is TGTGCCAGCAGCCCCCCTCCCAGATCGACAGCCCTAAATAGCAATCAGCCCCAGCATTTT. It specifies CASSPPPRSTALNSNQPQHF.

This chain links TRBV5-1 with TRBJ2-5; D ambiguous. From germline, CDR1 is SGHRS and CDR2 YFSETQ. The CDR3 is 13 residues long. With 2 bases removed from V and 4 bases from J, the gap between germline ends came to 9 bases. The CDR3 region is CASSLVVGETQYF. The CDR3 DNA reads as TGCGCCAGCAGCTTAGTGGTGGGAGAGACCCAGTACTTC.

This chain connects TRBV10-2 to TRBJ2-7; D is perhaps TRBD1 (6 bases). The length of the CDR3 is 16 residues. The ends were cut back, 1 base at V and 3 bases at J, with 16 bases in the middle. The V gene's germline CDR1 is WSHSY and CDR2 SAAADI. The CDR3 protein is CASSELLLGADYEQYF. The CDR3 bases are TGCGCCAGCAGTGAGTTATTGTTGGGGGCCGACTACGAGCAGTACTTC.

V is TRBV19 and J is TRBJ2-2; a weak D match, TRBD2 (6 bases). Per the germline V gene, CDR1 is LNHDA and CDR2 is SQIVND (reference sequence). CDR3 size: 13 residues. Between the trimmed V and J ends, which lost 5 bases and 7 bases, there was a span of 11 bases. CDR3 loop: CASSFAGLGELFF. CDR3 nucleotides: TGTGCCAGTAGTTTCGCGGGGCTCGGGGAGCTGTTTTTT.

The chain uses TRBV7-9 and TRBJ2-5; a weak D match, TRBD1 (6 bases). The CDR3 length is 13 residues. Per germline, CDR1 SEHNR and CDR2 FQNEAQ (reference sequence). The ends were cut back, 4 bases at V and 5 bases at J, with 11 bases in the middle. CDR3 region: CASSSRQVETQYF. The CDR3 DNA reads TGTGCCAGCAGCTCGCGACAGGTTGAGACCCAGTACTTC. The whole variable domain, filled in from reference TRBV7-9 and TRBJ2-5, reads DTGVSQNPRHKITKRGQNVTFRCDPISEHNRLYWYRQTLGQGPEFLTYFQNEAQLEKSRLLSDRFSAERPKGSFSTLEIQRTEQGDSAMYLCASSSRQVETQYFGPGTRLLVL.

In this sample, this clone turned up once. This chain uses TRBV29-1 with TRBJ1-1; possibly TRBD1 for D (5 bases). The CDR3 runs 12 residues. V shed 8 bases and J shed 1 base, with 11 bases lying between them. Germline CDR1 is SQVTM and CDR2 is ANQGSEA. The CDR3 nucleotides are TGCAGCTCAATCGGGGGGAACACTGAAGCTTTCTTT. Translated: CSSIGGNTEAFF.